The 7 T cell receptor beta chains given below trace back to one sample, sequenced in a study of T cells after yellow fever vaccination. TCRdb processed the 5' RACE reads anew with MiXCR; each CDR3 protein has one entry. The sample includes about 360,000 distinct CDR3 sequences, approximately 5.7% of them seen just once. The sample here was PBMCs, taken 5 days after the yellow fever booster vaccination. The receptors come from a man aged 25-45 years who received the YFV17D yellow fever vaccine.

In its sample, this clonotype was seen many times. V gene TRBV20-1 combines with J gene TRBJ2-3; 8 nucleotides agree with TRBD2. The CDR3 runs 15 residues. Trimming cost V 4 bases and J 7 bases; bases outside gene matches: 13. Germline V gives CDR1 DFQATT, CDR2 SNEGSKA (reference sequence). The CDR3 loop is CSATQSGRPPNTQYF. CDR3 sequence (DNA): TGCAGTGCTACCCAAAGCGGGAGACCACCAAATACGCAGTATTTT.

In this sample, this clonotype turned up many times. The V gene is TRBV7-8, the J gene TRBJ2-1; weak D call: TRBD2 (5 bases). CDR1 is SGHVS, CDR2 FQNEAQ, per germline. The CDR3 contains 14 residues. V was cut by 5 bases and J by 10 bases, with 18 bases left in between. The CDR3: CASSTQLEGSEQFF. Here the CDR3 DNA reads TGTGCCAGCAGCACCCAACTAGAGGGCAGCGAGCAGTTCTTC.

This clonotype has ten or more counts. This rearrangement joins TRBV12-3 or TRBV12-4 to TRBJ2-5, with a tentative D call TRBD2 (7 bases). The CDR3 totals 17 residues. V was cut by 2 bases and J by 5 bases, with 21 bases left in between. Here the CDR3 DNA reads TGTGCCAGCAGTTTATTCGGGGGGCGAGGCTACGTGGAGACCCAGTACTTC. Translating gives CASSLFGGRGYVETQYF.

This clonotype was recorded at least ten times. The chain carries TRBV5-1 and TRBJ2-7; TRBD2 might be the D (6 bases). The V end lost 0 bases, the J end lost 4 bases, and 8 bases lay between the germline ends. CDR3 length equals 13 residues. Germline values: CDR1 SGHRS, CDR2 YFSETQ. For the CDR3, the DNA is TGCGCCAGCAGCTTGGGACTAGTGTACGAGCAGTACTTC. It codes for CASSLGLVYEQYF.

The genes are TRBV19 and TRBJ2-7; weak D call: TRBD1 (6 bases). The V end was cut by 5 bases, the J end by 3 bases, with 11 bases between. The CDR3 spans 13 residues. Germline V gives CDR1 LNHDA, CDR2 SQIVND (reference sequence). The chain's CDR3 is CASSRDTNYEQYF. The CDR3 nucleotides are TGTGCCAGTAGTCGGGACACAAACTACGAGCAGTACTTC.

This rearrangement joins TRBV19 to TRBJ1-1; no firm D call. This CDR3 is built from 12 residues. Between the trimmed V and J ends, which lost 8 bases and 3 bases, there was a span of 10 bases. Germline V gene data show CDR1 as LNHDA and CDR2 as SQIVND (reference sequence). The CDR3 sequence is CASCDRYTEAFF. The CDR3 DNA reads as TGTGCCAGTTGTGACCGGTACACTGAAGCTTTCTTT.

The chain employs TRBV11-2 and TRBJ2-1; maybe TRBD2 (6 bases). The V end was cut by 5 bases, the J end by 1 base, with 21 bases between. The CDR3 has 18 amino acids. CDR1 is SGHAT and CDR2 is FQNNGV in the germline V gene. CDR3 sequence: CASSRPPPGEGSYNEQFF. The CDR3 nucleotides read TGTGCCAGCAGCCGTCCTCCACCGGGAGAAGGATCCTACAATGAGCAGTTCTTC.